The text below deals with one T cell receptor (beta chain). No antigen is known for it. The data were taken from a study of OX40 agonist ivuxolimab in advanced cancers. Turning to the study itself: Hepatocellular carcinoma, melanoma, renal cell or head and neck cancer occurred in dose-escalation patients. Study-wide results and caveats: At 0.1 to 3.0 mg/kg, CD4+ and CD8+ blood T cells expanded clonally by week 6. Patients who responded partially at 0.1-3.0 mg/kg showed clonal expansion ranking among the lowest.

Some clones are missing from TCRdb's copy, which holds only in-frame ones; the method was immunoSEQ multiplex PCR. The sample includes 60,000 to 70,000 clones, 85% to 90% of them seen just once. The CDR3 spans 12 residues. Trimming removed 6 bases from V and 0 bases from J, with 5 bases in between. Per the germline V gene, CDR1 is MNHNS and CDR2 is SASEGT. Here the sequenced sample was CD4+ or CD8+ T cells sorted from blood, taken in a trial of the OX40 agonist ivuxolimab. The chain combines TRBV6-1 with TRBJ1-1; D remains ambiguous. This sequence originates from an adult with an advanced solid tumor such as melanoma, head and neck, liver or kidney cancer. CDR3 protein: CASRVMNTEAFF. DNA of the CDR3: TGTGCCAGCAGGGTCATGAACACTGAAGCTTTCTTT.